The rows below give T cell receptor beta chains drawn from one sample of a study of OX40 agonist ivuxolimab in advanced cancers. Profiling relied on immunoSEQ multiplex PCR, and the TCRdb table lists in-frame clones only, not all of them. Among about 64,000 clones listed, about 88% were seen once. The sequencing used CD4+ or CD8+ T cells sorted from blood, collected in a trial of the OX40 agonist ivuxolimab. The receptors shown here come from an adult with an advanced solid tumor such as melanoma, head and neck, liver or kidney cancer. CDR3s include the opening cysteine and the closing phenylalanine or tryptophan. The D gene is left open where the match is weak. Rows give clone size only sometimes, using once, few, many, or a class for an expanded clone.

v_call: TRBV15; j_call: TRBJ1-1; d_call: .; clone_size: .; cdr3_nt: TGTGCCACCAGCAGAGACGCGGTAAAGGGCACTGAAGCTTTCTTT; cdr3_aa: CATSRDAVKGTEAFF
v_call: TRBV5-1; j_call: TRBJ1-3; d_call: .; clone_size: .; cdr3_nt: TGCGCCAGCACCCCTACAGGGAGCTCTGGAAACACCATATATTTT; cdr3_aa: CASTPTGSSGNTIYF
v_call: TRBV6-6; j_call: TRBJ1-1; d_call: TRBD1; clone_size: .; cdr3_nt: TGTGCCAGCAGCAAACAGGGGGCTGGTAGCACTGAAGCTTTCTTT; cdr3_aa: CASSKQGAGSTEAFF
v_call: TRBV10-1; j_call: TRBJ2-3; d_call: TRBD2; clone_size: .; cdr3_nt: TGCGCCAGCAGTGGGGGGACTAGCATGTGGGGCACAGATACGCAGTATTTT; cdr3_aa: CASSGGTSMWGTDTQYF
v_call: TRBV7-2; j_call: TRBJ2-1; d_call: .; clone_size: .; cdr3_nt: TGTGCCAGCAGCTGGACCGACGGGGCGCAGTTCTTC; cdr3_aa: CASSWTDGAQFF
v_call: TRBV14; j_call: TRBJ2-7; d_call: .; clone_size: .; cdr3_nt: TGTGCCAGCAGCCCACGAGGGGCTTCCTACGAGCAGTACTTC; cdr3_aa: CASSPRGASYEQYF
v_call: TRBV5-4; j_call: TRBJ1-1; d_call: .; clone_size: .; cdr3_nt: TGTGCCAGTGGGTTGGGGTACACTGAAGCTTTCTTT; cdr3_aa: CASGLGYTEAFF
v_call: TRBV7-2; j_call: TRBJ2-1; d_call: .; clone_size: .; cdr3_nt: TGTGCCAGCAGCCATACGGCTGGTTACAATGAGCAGTTCTTC; cdr3_aa: CASSHTAGYNEQFF
v_call: TRBV19; j_call: TRBJ2-2; d_call: TRBD1; clone_size: .; cdr3_nt: TGTGCCAGTAGTATGGGTCAGGGGGCGAACACCGGGGAGCTGTTTTTT; cdr3_aa: CASSMGQGANTGELFF
v_call: TRBV30; j_call: TRBJ1-1; d_call: TRBD1; clone_size: .; cdr3_nt: TGTGCCTGGAGGACAGGGAGCTACCCCGGAGCTTTCTTT; cdr3_aa: CAWRTGSYPGAFF
v_call: TRBV2; j_call: TRBJ1-2; d_call: .; clone_size: .; cdr3_nt: TGTGCCAGCAGTGGGGGACTGTCTAACTATGGCTACACCTTC; cdr3_aa: CASSGGLSNYGYTF
v_call: TRBV11-2; j_call: TRBJ2-5; d_call: TRBD2; clone_size: .; cdr3_nt: TGTGCCAGCAGCTTCCAGGGAGGGCCAGGGGAGACCCAGTACTTC; cdr3_aa: CASSFQGGPGETQYF
v_call: TRBV10-3; j_call: TRBJ2-3; d_call: .; clone_size: .; cdr3_nt: TGTGCCATCAGTGAGTCAGGACTAAGGGATACGCAGTATTTT; cdr3_aa: CAISESGLRDTQYF
v_call: TRBV7-8; j_call: TRBJ2-7; d_call: .; clone_size: .; cdr3_nt: TGTGCCAGCAGCACCCAGGGGACCTACTCCTACGAGCAGTACTTC; cdr3_aa: CASSTQGTYSYEQYF
v_call: TRBV6-5; j_call: TRBJ2-1; d_call: .; clone_size: few; cdr3_nt: TGTGCCAGCAGTTACTCGGTCAACAATGAGCAGTTCTTC; cdr3_aa: CASSYSVNNEQFF
v_call: TRBV6-1; j_call: TRBJ1-5; d_call: .; clone_size: .; cdr3_nt: TGTGCCACCAGGGAGAATCAGCCCCAGCATTTT; cdr3_aa: CATRENQPQHF
v_call: TRBV6-5; j_call: TRBJ2-2; d_call: .; clone_size: .; cdr3_nt: TGTGCCAGCAGTTGGTTACGGACGAACACCGGGGAGCTGTTTTTT; cdr3_aa: CASSWLRTNTGELFF
v_call: TRBV11-2; j_call: TRBJ2-5; d_call: TRBD2; clone_size: .; cdr3_nt: TGTGCCAGCAGCTCGGGACTAGCGATCTTCGAGACCCAGTACTTC; cdr3_aa: CASSSGLAIFETQYF
v_call: TRBV20-1; j_call: TRBJ1-2; d_call: .; clone_size: few; cdr3_nt: TGCAGTGTTCAGGATGGCTACACCTTC; cdr3_aa: CSVQDGYTF
v_call: TRBV27; j_call: TRBJ2-2; d_call: .; clone_size: .; cdr3_nt: TGTGCCAGCAGGACCCAAGGGTTGGCGGAGCTGTTTTTT; cdr3_aa: CASRTQGLAELFF
v_call: TRBV15; j_call: TRBJ1-5; d_call: .; clone_size: .; cdr3_nt: TGTGCCACCAGCAGAGATGAGGCCCAGCATTTT; cdr3_aa: CATSRDEAQHF
v_call: TRBV11-2; j_call: TRBJ2-7; d_call: TRBD2; clone_size: .; cdr3_nt: TGTGCCAGCAGCTTAGGTGCAAGCGGGAGAGTCGACGAGCAGTACTTC; cdr3_aa: CASSLGASGRVDEQYF